This T cell receptor (beta chain) was sequenced in a study of T-cell memory formation after mild COVID-19. Libraries for TCRalpha and TCRbeta carried sample barcodes and unique molecular identifiers via 5'RACE. TCRdb re-called the 5' RACE reads through MiXCR, storing one row per CDR3 protein. The top ten hold 23% of the sample, which has 170,000 or so distinct CDR3 sequences, about 21% seen once. Note on this clonotype: The antigen is not known.

Trimming pared 3 bases from V and 1 base from J, leaving 7 bases between. Germline CDR1 DFQATT, CDR2 SNEGSKA (reference sequence). The CDR3 is 12 amino acids. Study results and caveats: CD4+ contracting clones were found mainly in CM and EM, and CD8+ ones in EMRA. Certain responding clones were present in pre-infection memory, suggesting participation of cross-reactive memory. Clones shrinking between day 15 and 85 showed a balanced CD4/CD8 split, and those that grew later tilted toward CD4+.

This TCR was recovered from an adult woman who had mild COVID-19 (a few samples of this study predate the infection). Cell type and time point are not known. The specimen sequenced was PBMCs or a T cell subset sorted from them (not recorded which). The V gene is TRBV20-1, the J gene TRBJ2-7, with D perhaps TRBD1 (5 bases). The DNA for the CDR3 is TGCAGTGCTAGGACAGAGTCCTACGAGCAGTACTTC. Amino acid sequence: CSARTESYEQYF.